The clone carrying this T cell receptor (beta chain) was observed many times. The record originates from a study of T cells in Graves' hyperthyroidism and ophthalmopathy. Study context: Blood from the periphery was taken at initial diagnosis, before any treatment.

From RNA transcripts, TCR beta CDR3 regions were amplified. Initially, a first-round RT-PCR of the TCR CDR3 employed the HTBI primer set. One entry per CDR3 protein, called by TCRdb with MiXCR from the multiplex PCR reads. The table records approximately 600,000 distinct CDR3 sequences, 15% to 20% of them present only once. V gave up 5 bases and J gave up 0 bases, with 8 bases separating them. Germline values: CDR1 ENHRY, CDR2 SYGVKD. The CDR3 is 14 residues long. This chain connects TRBV10-3 to TRBJ1-5; D not certain. Sequencing was performed on blood. The sequence was collected from a woman under 40 with Graves' hyperthyroidism. The CDR3 spells CAISMSVSNQPQHF. For the CDR3, the DNA is TGTGCCATCAGTATGTCAGTTAGCAATCAGCCCCAGCATTTT.